This TCR beta chain was recovered during a study of metastatic and nonmetastatic thyroid tumors. Across the whole study: Blood and tumor or nodule tissue repertoires from malignant and benign thyroid patients were compared. The study's findings and limits: Significantly higher TCR beta diversity was reportedly seen in malignant thyroid tumors than benign nodules, in blood and tumor.

This clone has a count of ten or more. What it binds is unknown. Original processing methods: Variation in CDR3 across clinicopathological groups served as the basis for constructing a distant-metastasis classifier in papillary thyroid cancer. TCRdb re-clonotyped the PCR reads through MiXCR. The V and J calls and clone size are TCRdb's, not the authors'. Of 15,000 to 20,000 clones in the sample, about 29% were seen once. There are 18 residues in the CDR3. Germline CDR1 and CDR2: SGHRS and YFSETQ. Trimming at V came to 5 bases and at J to 3 bases, leaving 19 bases not matched to a gene. The entire patient cohort was treatment-naive prior to thyroid surgery.

The chain employs TRBV5-1 and TRBJ1-1, with 7 bases aligning to TRBD1. The material sequenced was tumor tissue. The origin of this receptor is a male donor with papillary thyroid cancer or a benign thyroid nodule (not recorded which). Some clones in this sample may be carry-over from other donors' samples. The CDR3 DNA follows: TGCGCCAGCAGGCGCCCGGGCAGGGGGAAAGTAGGAGACACTGAAGCTTTCTTT. Translated: CASRRPGRGKVGDTEAFF.